A selection of T cell receptor beta chains follows, all from one sample in a study of blood T cell repertoires in COVID-19. This table comes from immunoSEQ multiplex PCR, and its TCRdb copy is limited to in-frame clones, with some not included. The data show approximately 220,000 clones, with about nine tenths seen just once and 2% to 2.5% held by the top ten. Input material: peripheral blood. These receptors were collected from a woman aged 50 to 60 with acute or convalescent COVID-19. CDR3s include the opening cysteine and the closing phenylalanine or tryptophan.

v_gene,CDR3aa
TRBV6-2/TRBV6-3,CASSYSGTGNTDTQYF
TRBV5-1,CASTLGLGITGELFF
TRBV24-1,CATSDAHSDTQYF
TRBV12-3/TRBV12-4,CASSFQVSYEQYF
TRBV4-2,CASSQDGDSLNEKLFF
TRBV15,CATSGGHEQYF
TRBV28,CASLAGGPADTQYF
TRBV11-3,CASSLVAGGDNEQFF
TRBV9,CASSVGSGFYPQHF
TRBV6-2/TRBV6-3,CASSWGPWAFF
TRBV7-8,CASSPGWEATVDQPQHF
TRBV5-1,CASNRDTGTMNTEAFF
TRBV7-9,CASSVPSGLGLVDEQFF